Following are 21 T cell receptor beta chains from one sample sequenced in a study of blood T cell repertoires in COVID-19. Sequencing was performed with immunoSEQ multiplex PCR; in TCRdb, only in-frame clones are kept and a portion is missing. The sample shows around 360,000 clones, around 87% of them seen only once. The sequencing sample was made of peripheral blood. These receptors originate from a woman aged 30 to 39 with COVID-19, enrolled during active disease.

The rearrangement links TRBV6-5 to TRBJ2-5; tentatively, D is TRBD1 (5 bases). The V end lost 6 bases, the J end lost 3 bases, and 14 bases lay between the germline ends. This CDR3 has 14 residues. The V gene's germline CDR1 is MNHEY and CDR2 SVGAGI. The CDR3 nucleotides read TGTGCCAGCAGCAACCTACAGGTGGAAGAGACCCAGTACTTC. The encoded protein is CASSNLQVEETQYF.

The CDR3, as DNA: TGCGCCAGCAGGCAGGGCGTTAATCAGCCCCAGCATTTT. Translating it yields CASRQGVNQPQHF. The chain combines TRBV5-1 with TRBJ1-5; D may be TRBD1 (5 bases). The ends were cut back, 5 bases at V and 4 bases at J, with 10 bases in the middle. CDR1 and CDR2 (germline): SGHRS, YFSETQ. The CDR3 contains 13 residues.

The CDR3, as DNA: TGTGCCAGCAGCCCATGGGGACTAGCGGGGGCCTACAATGAGCAGTTCTTC. This encodes CASSPWGLAGAYNEQFF. The J gene is TRBJ2-1, the V gene TRBV11-2; 14 bases line up with TRBD2. Germline trimming cut 5 bases from V and 2 bases from J; bases unmatched to any gene: 5. The CDR3 is 17 amino acids. The V gene's germline CDR1 is SGHAT and CDR2 FQNNGV.

The chain combines TRBV30 with TRBJ1-4; D not resolved. Germline V gene data show CDR1 as GTSNPN and CDR2 as SVGIG (reference sequence). Between the trimmed V and J ends, which lost 0 bases and 7 bases, there was a span of 18 bases. This CDR3 spans 16 amino acids. CDR3 in amino acids: CAWSVGVSARAEKLFF. The CDR3 region has the DNA TGTGCCTGGAGTGTCGGGGTTTCGGCCCGGGCTGAAAAACTGTTTTTT. The whole variable domain, filled in from reference TRBV30 and TRBJ1-4, reads SQTIHQWPATLVQPVGSPLSLECTVEGTSNPNLYWYRQAAGRGLQLLFYSVGIGQISSEVPQNLSASRPQDRQFILSSKKLLLSDSGFYLCAWSVGVSARAEKLFFGSGTQLSVL.

The V gene is TRBV12-3 or TRBV12-4, the J gene TRBJ1-5; D is perhaps TRBD1 (6 bases). The CDR3 is 13 residues long. Trimming shortened V by 5 bases and J by 8 bases, and 13 bases separated the two germline ends. The CDR3 region is CASSTGYFKPQHF. The CDR3 DNA reads as TGTGCCAGCAGTACAGGGTATTTTAAGCCCCAGCATTTT.

This chain uses TRBV18 with TRBJ1-2; no clear D. V lost 0 bases to trimming and J lost 4 bases, with 6 bases between them. The germline V gene has CDR1 KGHSH and CDR2 LQKENI. This CDR3 has 13 amino acids. In DNA, the CDR3 is TGTGCCAGCTCACCACCGGCCAGCTATGGCTACACCTTC. Protein: CASSPPASYGYTF.

The CDR3 nucleotides read TGTGCCAGCAGTCCTCTCCTAGCGGGAGGACGCGGGGAGCAGTACTTC. This codes for CASSPLLAGGRGEQYF. The J gene is TRBJ2-7, the V gene TRBV27; TRBD2 agrees at 11 bases. Looked up from germline, CDR1 is MNHEY and CDR2 is SMNVEV (reference sequence). Trimming at V came to 5 bases and at J to 7 bases, leaving 13 bases not matched to a gene. The CDR3 runs to 16 residues.

The chain carries TRBV29-1 and TRBJ2-7, with D possibly being TRBD1 (6 bases). This CDR3 is built from 13 residues. Germline assignment: CDR1 SQVTM and CDR2 ANQGSEA. The germline V and J ends were trimmed by 4 bases and 2 bases, with 12 bases remaining between them. The CDR3 protein is CSVVTGATYEQYF. CDR3 DNA: TGCAGCGTTGTGACAGGCGCAACCTACGAGCAGTACTTC.

This chain connects TRBV2 to TRBJ1-1, with 10 bases lining up with TRBD1. J gave up 3 bases and V 6 bases, and 4 bases lay outside the gene matches. Germline lookup yields CDR1 SNHLY and CDR2 FYNNEI. This CDR3 is 14 amino acids long. The CDR3 region has the DNA TGTGCCAGCAGACCGGGACAGGGGTACACTGAAGCTTTCTTT. Translating gives CASRPGQGYTEAFF. Full variable domain (outside the CDR3, taken from reference TRBV2 and TRBJ1-1): EPEVTQTPSHQVTQMGQEVILRCVPISNHLYFYWYRQILGQKVEFLVSFYNNEISEKSEIFDDQFSVERPDGSNFTLKIRSTKLEDSAMYFCASRPGQGYTEAFFGQGTRLTVV.

This clone was seen just once. The chain uses TRBV12-2 and TRBJ2-4; the table's TRBD1 call for D was not verified on the DNA. TRBV12-2 corresponds to a pseudogene. The CDR3 is 14 residues long. The CDR3 protein is CASRFAGGKNIQYF. As DNA, the CDR3 is TGTGCAAGTCGCTTTGCAGGGGGTAAAAACATTCAGTACTTC.

The chain combines TRBV3-1 (or the pseudogene TRBV3-2) with TRBJ2-7, with D tentatively TRBD2 (5 bases). In germline, CDR1 is LGHDT, CDR2 YNNKEL (reference sequence). The V end was cut by 4 bases, the J end by 3 bases, with 19 bases between. The CDR3 consists of 16 residues. Here the CDR3 DNA reads TGTGCCAGCAGCCCGCCTCCATCCGGGATACACTACGAGCAGTACTTC. Protein product: CASSPPPSGIHYEQYF.

Here the CDR3 reads CASSLAGAKASIPGEQYF. CDR3 coding DNA: TGTGCCAGCAGCTTAGCGGGGGCAAAAGCCTCGATTCCTGGCGAGCAGTACTTC. The genes are TRBV7-2 and TRBJ2-7; TRBD1 is a possible D gene (6 bases). Germline CDR1 SGHTA, CDR2 FQGNSA. With 0 bases removed from V and 6 bases from J, the gap between germline ends came to 24 bases. CDR3 length equals 18 residues.

The CDR3 nucleotides read TGTGCCAGCTCTCCTCCCGGGACAGGGATTGGTGCTGAAAAACTGTTTTTT. Amino acid sequence: CASSPPGTGIGAEKLFF. The chain carries TRBV18 and TRBJ1-4; 9 nucleotides match TRBD1. The CDR3 is made up of 17 amino acids. In germline, CDR1 is KGHSH, CDR2 LQKENI. Trimming at V came to 6 bases and at J to 7 bases, leaving 15 bases not matched to a gene. The full variable domain, rest sourced from reference TRBV18 and TRBJ1-4, is NAGVMQNPRHLVRRRGQEARLRCSPMKGHSHVYWYRQLPEEGLKFMVYLQKENIIDESGMPKERFSAEFPKEGPSILRIQQVVRGDSAAYFCASSPPGTGIGAEKLFFGSGTQLSVL.

The V call is TRBV30, the J call TRBJ2-5; 7 bases fit TRBD2. V was clipped by 3 bases and J by 7 bases; unmatched bases: 2. CDR3 length: 11 amino acids. CDR1 and CDR2 (germline): GTSNPN, SVGIG (reference sequence). CDR3: CAWSREGTQYF. CDR3 nucleotides: TGTGCCTGGAGCAGGGAGGGGACCCAGTACTTC.

The V call is TRBV2, the J call TRBJ2-7; perhaps TRBD2 as D (6 bases). Trimming removed 1 base from V and 11 bases from J, with 12 bases in between. The CDR3 extends over 12 amino acids. Germline lookup yields CDR1 SNHLY and CDR2 FYNNEI. DNA for the CDR3: TGTGCCAGCAGTGAAGGGCGGGGCGCGAAGTACTTC. Amino acids: CASSEGRGAKYF.

The chain joins TRBV24-1 to TRBJ2-1; 10 nucleotides agree with TRBD2. V shed 4 bases, J shed 7 bases, and the junction held 9 bases outside the gene matches. Germline CDR1 reads KGHDR; CDR2 reads SFDVKD. CDR3 length: 16 residues. The CDR3 is CATSDSSGSVRNEQFF. The CDR3 DNA is TGTGCCACCAGTGACTCTAGCGGGAGCGTCAGGAATGAGCAGTTCTTC.

The J gene is TRBJ2-7, the V gene TRBV7-8; 8 nucleotides agree with TRBD2. CDR1 is SGHVS and CDR2 is FQNEAQ in the germline V gene. CDR3 size: 15 residues. Trimming took 6 bases from V and 0 from J; bases not matched to a gene: 7. In DNA form, the CDR3 reads TGTGCCAGCAGTTCAGCGGGAGTTCCCTCCTACGAGCAGTACTTC. As protein: CASSSAGVPSYEQYF.

The chain links TRBV9 to TRBJ1-1; TRBD1 matches at 9 bases. The length of the CDR3 is 14 residues. The junction had 4 bases not matched to a gene; V was cut back by 3 bases and J by 4 bases. The germline gives CDR1 SGDLS, CDR2 YYNGEE. The CDR3 here is CASSETGGATEAFF. DNA for the CDR3: TGTGCCAGCAGCGAGACAGGGGGGGCCACTGAAGCTTTCTTT.

The chain couples TRBV5-1 to TRBJ2-1; 7 bases are a match to TRBD2. V shed 6 bases and J 7 bases; nucleotides not matched to a gene: 13. In germline, CDR1 is SGHRS, CDR2 YFSETQ. This CDR3 spans 15 amino acids. CDR3 loop: CASNPREGIRNEQFF. The CDR3 nucleotides are TGCGCCAGCAACCCTAGGGAGGGCATTAGGAATGAGCAGTTCTTC.

The J gene is TRBJ2-5, the V gene TRBV5-5; 7 bases are a match to TRBD1. The CDR3 is 14 residues long. Trimming removed 6 bases from V and 0 bases from J; junction bases left unmatched: 5. Germline CDR1 and CDR2: SGHKS and YYEKEE (reference sequence). The CDR3 loop reads CASTRDSNQETQYF. The DNA of the CDR3 is TGTGCCAGCACCAGGGACAGCAACCAAGAGACCCAGTACTTC. The full variable domain, rest sourced from reference TRBV5-5 and TRBJ2-5, is DAGVTQSPTHLIKTRGQQVTLRCSPISGHKSVSWYQQVLGQGPQFIFQYYEKEERGRGNFPDRFSARQFPNYSSELNVNALLLGDSALYLCASTRDSNQETQYFGPGTRLLVL.

This clone showed up just once. The chain links TRBV29-1 to TRBJ2-4; D gene ambiguous. The germline CDR1 and CDR2 sequences are SQVTM and ANQGSEA. Trimming took 4 bases from V and 11 from J, leaving 12 bases between them. CDR3 size: 11 residues. Here the CDR3 reads CSVVTPGLQYF. CDR3 coding DNA: TGCAGCGTTGTCACTCCGGGTCTTCAGTACTTC.